The sequence of this T cell receptor (beta chain) was determined in a study of response to subunit inactivated influenza vaccine. The study, taken as a whole, reports: That few new T cells are recruited by each seasonal influenza vaccination was the authors' suggestion.

A remark on this clonotype: Its target is not known.

This CDR3 comprises 16 residues. Trimming took 6 bases from V and 2 from J; bases not matched to a gene: 6. MiXCR, run by TCRdb on the RT-PCR reads, gives a single entry per CDR3 protein. Of hundreds of thousands of distinct CDR3 sequences listed, 13% to 15% are singletons. The genes are TRBV12-3 or TRBV12-4 and TRBJ2-1, with 11 nucleotides matching TRBD2. The TCR sequence derives from a man aged 50-60 years who received an inactivated influenza vaccine. The specimen was PBMCs from blood, collected roughly 2 weeks before vaccination. The CDR3 nucleotides read TGTGCCAGCAGGACTCTAGCGGGGGGTACCTACAATGAGCAGTTCTTC. Translating it yields CASRTLAGGTYNEQFF.